These 3 T cell receptor beta chains came from one sample sequenced in a study of blood T cell repertoires in COVID-19. Clones were sequenced by immunoSEQ multiplex PCR, and TCRdb holds only the in-frame ones, with some missing. The sample contains 100,000 to 150,000 clones, 60% to 80% of which appear only once. Source material: peripheral blood. These receptor sequences come from a man aged 55 to 70 with acute or convalescent COVID-19.

V gene TRBV11-2 combines with J gene TRBJ1-1; 9 positions match TRBD1. Looked up from germline, CDR1 is SGHAT and CDR2 is FQNNGV. CDR3 length: 14 amino acids. V gave up 4 bases and J gave up 6 bases; unmatched junction bases: 6. The CDR3 DNA sequence: TGTGCCAGCAGCTCCGACAGGGGGTGGGCTGAAGCTTTCTTT. Protein product: CASSSDRGWAEAFF.

Only a few counts were recorded for this clone. The V gene is TRBV18, the J gene TRBJ2-2; the match to TRBD2 covers 7 bases. CDR1 is KGHSH and CDR2 is LQKENI in the germline V gene. The CDR3 has 13 amino acids. Unmatched junction bases numbered 1, after V lost 5 bases and J lost 4 bases. CDR3 protein: CASSAGVTGELFF. CDR3 nucleotides: TGTGCCAGCTCAGCGGGAGTCACCGGGGAGCTGTTTTTT.

The rearrangement uses TRBV10-3 and TRBJ2-1, with a tentative D call TRBD2 (5 bases). The CDR3 is made up of 12 amino acids. V shed 5 bases and J shed 8 bases, with 10 bases lying between them. Germline CDR1 reads ENHRY; CDR2 reads SYGVKD. The CDR3 DNA follows: TGTGCCATCAGTCTAGAGGGCGATGAGCAGTTCTTC. Residues: CAISLEGDEQFF.